The 24 T cell receptor beta chains listed next were all sequenced from one sample in a study of T cell responses to AZD1222 COVID-19 vaccine. The protocol was immunoSEQ multiplex PCR, while the TCRdb copy is restricted to in-frame clones and leaves out a portion. The repertoire holds 180,000 or so clones, with 90% to 95% as singletons. The sequenced sample was peripheral blood, obtained 28 days after the second AZD1222 dose. These receptors came from an adult who received the AZD1222 COVID-19 vaccine.

The chain employs TRBV15 and TRBJ1-1, with D unclear. Trimming took off 0 bases at V and 5 bases at J, with 10 bases between the two ends. CDR1 and CDR2 from the germline V gene are LNHNV and YYDKDF (reference sequence). The CDR3 extends over 14 amino acids. The chain's CDR3 is CATSRDREGTEAFF. The CDR3 DNA sequence: TGTGCCACCAGCAGAGATAGGGAAGGGACTGAAGCTTTCTTT.

The CDR3 reads CASSYQRRGTGELFF. CDR3 bases: TGTGCCAGCAGCTATCAGCGTAGAGGCACCGGGGAGCTGTTTTTT. This chain connects TRBV7-8 to TRBJ2-2; D gene ambiguous. With 4 bases removed from V and 4 bases from J, the gap between germline ends came to 13 bases. This CDR3 comprises 15 residues. Looked up from germline, CDR1 is SGHVS and CDR2 is FQNEAQ. The whole variable domain, remainder taken from reference TRBV7-8 and TRBJ2-2, is GAGVSQSPRYKVAKRGQDVALRCDPISGHVSLFWYQQALGQGPEFLTYFQNEAQLDKSGLPSDRFFAERPEGSVSTLKIQRTQQEDSAVYLCASSYQRRGTGELFFGEGSRLTVL.

The table lists this clone with a count of one. V and J are TRBV27 and TRBJ1-4, with D possibly matching TRBD1 (6 bases). The CDR3 runs 14 residues. The ends were cut back, 3 bases at V and 7 bases at J, with 12 bases in the middle. Germline loops: CDR1 MNHEY, CDR2 SMNVEV (reference sequence). CDR3 sequence reads: CASSFSGGGEKLFF. CDR3 nucleotides: TGTGCCAGCAGTTTCTCCGGGGGCGGTGAAAAACTGTTTTTT.

CDR3 residues: CASSHDRGPSDTQYF. The CDR3, as DNA: TGTGCCAGCAGCCATGACAGGGGGCCCTCGGATACGCAGTATTTT. V gene TRBV3-1 (or the pseudogene TRBV3-2) combines with J gene TRBJ2-3, with TRBD1 matching 10 bases. This CDR3 is built from 15 residues. In germline, CDR1 is LGHDT, CDR2 YNNKEL (reference sequence). V shed 3 bases, J shed 6 bases, and the junction held 6 bases outside the gene matches.

This chain uses TRBV12-3 or TRBV12-4 with TRBJ2-7; possibly TRBD2 for D (6 bases). The CDR3 loop spans 13 amino acids. Between the trimmed V and J ends, which lost 6 bases and 4 bases, there was a span of 13 bases. Written as DNA, the CDR3 is TGTGCCAGCAGCCGGGAGCCACTATACGAGCAGTACTTC. Amino acids: CASSREPLYEQYF.

The rearrangement links TRBV7-2 to TRBJ2-2; TRBD1 matches at 7 bases. Per germline, CDR1 SGHTA and CDR2 FQGNSA. CDR3 size: 15 residues. J lost 0 bases, V lost 5 bases, and 3 bases had no gene match. The CDR3 DNA follows: TGTGCCAGCAGCCGGGGACAGCCGAACACCGGGGAGCTGTTTTTT. Protein product: CASSRGQPNTGELFF.

The rearrangement links TRBV3-1 (or the pseudogene TRBV3-2) to TRBJ2-7; TRBD1 is a possible D gene (7 bases). There are 16 residues in the CDR3. Germline assignment: CDR1 LGHDT and CDR2 YNNKEL (reference sequence). Trimming stripped 3 bases from V and 3 bases from J, with 18 bases between. For the CDR3, the DNA is TGTGCCAGCAGCCATTTCAGTTACAGGGGAGGCTACGAGCAGTACTTC. Amino acid sequence: CASSHFSYRGGYEQYF.

This sequence joins TRBV2 and TRBJ1-1, with no clear D. Trimming stripped 7 bases from V and 1 base from J, with 4 bases between. In germline, CDR1 is SNHLY, CDR2 FYNNEI. The CDR3 is 11 residues long. As DNA, the CDR3 is TGTGCCAGCAAACCGAACACTGAAGCTTTCTTT. This sequence encodes CASKPNTEAFF.

As concerns this clone: One junction end does not reproduce the germline sequence, and a read error may be involved. The gene calls are TRBV18 and TRBJ1-5, with D possibly TRBD1 on 6 matching bases. The CDR3 totals 16 residues. The V gene's germline CDR1 is KGHSH and CDR2 LQKENI. Here the CDR3 reads CATSDDEDRPYQPQHF. CDR3 nucleotides: TGTGCCACCTCAGATGATGAGGACAGACCTTATCAGCCCCAGCATTTT.

V and J are TRBV12-2 and TRBJ1-3; the table gives TRBD1 as D, unverified against the DNA. TRBV12-2 is reported as a pseudogene. The CDR3 runs to 17 residues. In DNA, the CDR3 is TGTGCAAGTCGCTTAGCGGGGACAGGGTTCTCTGGAAACACCATATATTTT. As protein: CASRLAGTGFSGNTIYF.

J is TRBJ2-3 and V is TRBV7-3, with D perhaps TRBD2 (5 bases). V was clipped by 5 bases and J by 2 bases, with 11 bases between them. The germline gives CDR1 SGHTA, CDR2 FQGTGA. The CDR3 loop spans 14 amino acids. The CDR3: CASSPGLSTDTQYF. The DNA for the CDR3 is TGTGCCAGCAGCCCTGGACTCTCCACAGATACGCAGTATTTT.

The V gene is TRBV6-5, the J gene TRBJ2-1, with TRBD1 identical over 7 bases. The CDR3 loop spans 15 amino acids. V was pared by 7 bases and J by 5 bases, with 11 bases of the junction left unmatched. Germline CDR1 is MNHEY and CDR2 is SVGAGI. In nucleotides, the CDR3 is TGTGCCAGCACCGAGCCGGGACAGCGAAACAATGAGCAGTTCTTC. Translating gives CASTEPGQRNNEQFF.

This clone was seen a single time. The V gene is TRBV28, the J gene TRBJ1-5; D is unresolved. V was pared by 2 bases and J by 3 bases, with 11 bases between. The CDR3 covers 15 residues. In germline, CDR1 is MDHEN, CDR2 SYDVKM. CDR3 coding DNA: TGTGCCAGCAGTTTAGCGGGAACAGCCAATCAGCCCCAGCATTTT. Translating it yields CASSLAGTANQPQHF.

CDR3 sequence: CSASRTTSSYNEQFF. The CDR3 nucleotides are TGCAGTGCTAGTCGGACTACTAGCTCCTACAATGAGCAGTTCTTC. The V and J genes are TRBV20-1 and TRBJ2-1, with D perhaps matching TRBD2 (6 bases). Trimming took 3 bases from V and 0 from J, leaving 12 bases between them. CDR3 size: 15 residues. Germline values: CDR1 DFQATT, CDR2 SNEGSKA (reference sequence).

V and J are TRBV5-1 and TRBJ1-4; D is uncertain. The CDR3 length is 14 residues. Germline V gene sequence: CDR1 SGHRS, CDR2 YFSETQ. V lost 0 bases to trimming and J lost 12 bases, with 15 bases between them. The CDR3: CASSLVPEPRQLFF. The CDR3 DNA reads TGCGCCAGCAGCTTGGTGCCAGAACCTAGACAACTGTTTTTT.

The count of this clone is one. The V call is TRBV5-4, the J call TRBJ1-3; 8 positions agree with TRBD1. There are 15 residues in the CDR3. CDR1 and CDR2 from the germline V gene are SGHNT and YYREEE (reference sequence). The junction had 5 bases not matched to a gene; V was cut back by 2 bases and J by 4 bases. CDR3 DNA sequence: TGTGCCAGCAGCTTCCAGGGGGCGCACGGAAACACCATATATTTT. Translating gives CASSFQGAHGNTIYF.

Here the CDR3 DNA reads TGTGCCAGCAGTACGATTCAGGGGGGACGTGGCTACACCTTC. Amino acids: CASSTIQGGRGYTF. V usage is TRBV6-5 and J usage is TRBJ1-2, with 7 bases identical to TRBD1. The CDR3 runs to 14 residues. V shed 5 bases, J shed 7 bases, and the junction held 10 bases outside the gene matches. Germline CDR1 and CDR2: MNHEY and SVGAGI.

This chain connects TRBV19 to TRBJ1-6; D may be TRBD1 (5 bases). The V gene lost 2 bases and the J gene lost 8 bases, with 13 bases spanning the gap. The CDR3 contains 15 residues. Germline CDR1 reads LNHDA; CDR2 reads SQIVND (reference sequence). The CDR3 region has the DNA TGTGCCAGTAGTATATATAAGGGAGGGGATTCACCCCTCCACTTT. Protein sequence: CASSIYKGGDSPLHF.

The chain has TRBV5-5 and TRBJ1-1, with a tentative D call TRBD1 (5 bases). CDR3 length equals 14 residues. V was cut by 0 bases and J by 7 bases, with 13 bases left in between. The germline CDR1 and CDR2 sequences are SGHKS and YYEKEE (reference sequence). In DNA, the CDR3 is TGTGCCAGCAGCTTGGCCGGCAGGGTTGATGAAGCTTTCTTT. It encodes CASSLAGRVDEAFF.

This clone was seen a few times. This chain uses TRBV19 with TRBJ1-2; D might be TRBD1 (6 bases). The germline V gene encodes CDR1 LNHDA and CDR2 SQIVND (reference sequence). The CDR3 sequence is 15 residues long. Trimming took off 5 bases at V and 2 bases at J, with 15 bases between the two ends. The CDR3 is CASSAGKGVNYGYTF. The CDR3 bases are TGTGCCAGTAGTGCCGGGAAGGGGGTGAACTATGGCTACACCTTC.

The genes are TRBV24-1 and TRBJ2-5; 12 bases agree with TRBD2. The CDR3 sequence is 15 residues long. Looked up from germline, CDR1 is KGHDR and CDR2 is SFDVKD. V shed 2 bases, J shed 5 bases, and the junction held 2 bases outside the gene matches. Here the CDR3 reads CATSDSGTSGETQYF. The CDR3 region has the DNA TGTGCCACCAGTGATTCCGGGACTAGCGGGGAGACCCAGTACTTC.

V usage is TRBV5-4 and J usage is TRBJ1-2; D ambiguous. The germline V gene has CDR1 SGHNT and CDR2 YYREEE (reference sequence). V lost 1 base to trimming and J lost 10 bases, with 20 bases between them. This CDR3 has 15 amino acids. The DNA of the CDR3 is TGTGCCAGCAGCTTGCAGCAAAGATTAACTATGGACTACACCTTC. This translates into CASSLQQRLTMDYTF.

The chain joins TRBV4-1 to TRBJ1-3; 9 bases align to TRBD1. The germline gives CDR1 MGHRA, CDR2 YSYEKL. This CDR3 is built from 18 residues. V shed 0 bases and J 1 base; nucleotides not matched to a gene: 7. CDR3 loop: CASSQEGQGSGSGNTIYF. The CDR3 nucleotides read TGCGCCAGCAGCCAAGAAGGACAGGGGAGCGGGTCTGGAAACACCATATATTTT.

This chain connects TRBV18 to TRBJ2-1; D gene uncertain. Germline loops: CDR1 KGHSH, CDR2 LQKENI. Trimming took 3 bases from V and 8 from J, leaving 8 bases between them. The CDR3 contains 12 residues. This CDR3 reads CASSPRLDEQFF. The CDR3 region has the DNA TGTGCCAGCTCACCCCGATTGGATGAGCAGTTCTTC.